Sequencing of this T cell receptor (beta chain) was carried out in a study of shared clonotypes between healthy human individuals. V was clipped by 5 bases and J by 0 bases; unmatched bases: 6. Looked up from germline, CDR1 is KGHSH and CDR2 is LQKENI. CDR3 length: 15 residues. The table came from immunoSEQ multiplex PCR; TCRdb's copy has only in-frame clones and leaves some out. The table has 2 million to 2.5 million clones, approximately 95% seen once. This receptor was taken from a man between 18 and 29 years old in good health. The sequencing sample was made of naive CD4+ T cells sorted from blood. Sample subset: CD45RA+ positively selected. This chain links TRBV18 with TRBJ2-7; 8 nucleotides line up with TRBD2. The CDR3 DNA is TGTGCCAGCTCAACTACTAGCGGAAGCTCCTACGAGCAGTACTTC. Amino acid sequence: CASSTTSGSSYEQYF.